A single sample gave rise to the 3 T cell receptor beta chains below, sequenced in a study of T cells in narcolepsy. This table comes from immunoSEQ multiplex PCR, and its TCRdb copy is limited to in-frame clones, with some not included. The sample gives about 29,000 clones, roughly 86% of which show up once; 0.85% to 1% is in the top ten. Sequenced: memory (CD45RA-) CD4+ T cells from blood. The receptors originated from a human donor in good health.

The rearrangement links TRBV9 to TRBJ2-1; 12 positions agree with TRBD1. J gave up 8 bases and V 3 bases, and 6 bases lay outside the gene matches. The germline V gene has CDR1 SGDLS and CDR2 YYNGEE. CDR3 length: 15 amino acids. This CDR3 is CASSARDRGRDEQFF. DNA for the CDR3: TGTGCCAGCAGCGCCCGGGACAGGGGGCGAGATGAGCAGTTCTTC.

This chain's CDR3 is CSARLASYEQYF. CDR3 DNA: TGCAGCGCGAGACTAGCCTCCTACGAGCAGTACTTC. The rearrangement joins TRBV29-1 to TRBJ2-7, with 7 nucleotides matching TRBD2. V lost 7 bases, J lost 0 bases, and 3 bases stayed unmatched. The CDR3 has 12 amino acids. Germline lookup yields CDR1 SQVTM and CDR2 ANQGSEA.

The chain uses TRBV4-3 and TRBJ1-3; D not certain. V was pared by 4 bases and J by 0 bases, with 16 bases between. This CDR3 has 17 amino acids. Per germline, CDR1 LGHNA and CDR2 YSLEER. The CDR3, as DNA: TGCGCCAGCAGCCTACGGACGGACTTCCTCTCTGGAAACACCATATATTTT. Protein: CASSLRTDFLSGNTIYF.